The present T cell receptor beta chain was sequenced within a study of CD8 T cells in ankylosing spondylitis. Study results and limitations: The clones that were linked to disease were reported to be significantly enriched in matched synovial fluid samples from ankylosing spondylitis patients.

In its sample, this clonotype ranks as medium-sized (0.01 to 0.1%). Its antigen is not known. Looked up from germline, CDR1 is DFQATT and CDR2 is SNEGSKA (reference sequence). This CDR3 is 16 amino acids long. Losses at the gene ends were 1 base for V and 8 bases for J; bases not matched to a gene: 11. Preparation of TCR beta libraries was done by quantitative 5'-RACE with molecular barcodes. A single record per CDR3 protein comes from TCRdb applying MiXCR to the 5' RACE reads. The repertoire holds 25,000 to 35,000 distinct CDR3 sequences, about 7.2% seen once, with under 12% in the top ten. The chain links TRBV20-1 to TRBJ2-1; 10 bases agree with TRBD2. The source is a male donor with ankylosing spondylitis or in good health (not recorded which). The sample was blood, either unsorted or a sorted T cell fraction (not recorded which). Here the CDR3 DNA reads TGCAGTGCTAGAGCCATCCTAGCGGGAGTCGTTGATGAGCAGTTCTTC. Its translation is CSARAILAGVVDEQFF.